This is a list of T cell receptor beta chains from one sample in a study of blood T cell repertoires in COVID-19. Some clones are missing from TCRdb's copy, which holds only in-frame ones; the method was immunoSEQ multiplex PCR. The sample includes 120,000 or so clones, 60% to 80% of them seen just once. The sample was peripheral blood. The receptors were sampled from a man in his 60s with acute or convalescent COVID-19. Both conserved end residues are part of each CDR3. Each record gives: J gene, D gene, clone size, V gene, CDR3 DNA, CDR3 protein. The D gene is left open where the match is weak. Part of the rows lack a size; the others show once, few, many or a class for expanded clones.

J gene: TRBJ1-5; D gene: NA; clone size: NA; V gene: TRBV24-1; CDR3 DNA: TGTGCCACCAGTGGATCAGGGGTGAGCAATCAGCCCCAGCATTTT; CDR3 protein: CATSGSGVSNQPQHF
J gene: TRBJ1-3; D gene: NA; clone size: NA; V gene: TRBV6-5; CDR3 DNA: TGTGCCAGCAGTTACTATTCGGGCTCTGGAAACACCATATATTTT; CDR3 protein: CASSYYSGSGNTIYF
J gene: TRBJ2-1; D gene: TRBD1; clone size: NA; V gene: TRBV6-6; CDR3 DNA: TGTGCCAGCAGGTCACCCCCAGGGGGCAAGAATGAGCAGTTCTTC; CDR3 protein: CASRSPPGGKNEQFF
J gene: TRBJ1-6; D gene: NA; clone size: few; V gene: TRBV12-3/TRBV12-4; CDR3 DNA: TGTGCCAGCACTATCACCTATAATTCACCCCTCCACTTT; CDR3 protein: CASTITYNSPLHF
J gene: TRBJ2-6; D gene: TRBD1; clone size: NA; V gene: TRBV24-1; CDR3 DNA: TGTGCCACCAGTGATTTTAGACAGGGGAACTCTGGGGCCAACGTCCTGACTTTC; CDR3 protein: CATSDFRQGNSGANVLTF
J gene: TRBJ2-5; D gene: NA; clone size: NA; V gene: TRBV4-2; CDR3 DNA: TGTGCCAGCAGCCAAGATTATGGGAGGCGGGAGACCCAGTACTTC; CDR3 protein: CASSQDYGRRETQYF
J gene: TRBJ1-1; D gene: NA; clone size: NA; V gene: TRBV19; CDR3 DNA: TGTGCCAGTAGTATTTCAGGGGTCAGACTAACGATCACTGAAGCTTTCTTT; CDR3 protein: CASSISGVRLTITEAFF
J gene: TRBJ2-1; D gene: TRBD2; clone size: few; V gene: TRBV7-9; CDR3 DNA: TGTGCCAGCAGCCCCAAAGGGACTAGCGGCTACAATGAGCAGTTCTTC; CDR3 protein: CASSPKGTSGYNEQFF
J gene: TRBJ2-1; D gene: NA; clone size: NA; V gene: TRBV19; CDR3 DNA: TGTGCCAGTAGTGGGGGGGACAGGATTAAGGGTGAGCAGTTCTTC; CDR3 protein: CASSGGDRIKGEQFF
J gene: TRBJ2-3; D gene: TRBD1; clone size: NA; V gene: TRBV18; CDR3 DNA: TGTGCCAGCTCACAACAGGGGAACACAGATACGCAGTATTTT; CDR3 protein: CASSQQGNTDTQYF
J gene: TRBJ1-1; D gene: TRBD1; clone size: NA; V gene: TRBV29-1; CDR3 DNA: TGCAGCGTTGAGGACAGGGCGAACACTGAAGCTTTCTTT; CDR3 protein: CSVEDRANTEAFF
J gene: TRBJ1-5; D gene: NA; clone size: NA; V gene: TRBV4-2; CDR3 DNA: TGTGCCAGCAGCCAAGACTCCGACAGGCTCCAACTTCAGCATTTT; CDR3 protein: CASSQDSDRLQLQHF
J gene: TRBJ2-3; D gene: TRBD2; clone size: NA; V gene: TRBV5-1; CDR3 DNA: TGCGCCAGCAGCAATACCGTGAGCGGGAGAGCGACAGATACGCAGTATTTT; CDR3 protein: CASSNTVSGRATDTQYF
J gene: TRBJ1-1; D gene: TRBD1; clone size: once; V gene: TRBV27; CDR3 DNA: TGTGCCAGCAGTTTGAGGACAGGGAGGAACACTGAAGCTTTCTTT; CDR3 protein: CASSLRTGRNTEAFF
J gene: TRBJ1-2; D gene: NA; clone size: NA; V gene: TRBV5-1; CDR3 DNA: TGCGCCAGCAGCTTGGAGGCAGGGCGACGGGGCTACACCTTC; CDR3 protein: CASSLEAGRRGYTF
J gene: TRBJ1-4; D gene: NA; clone size: NA; V gene: TRBV29-1; CDR3 DNA: TGCAGCGTGCAGACAGGATTTAATGAAAAACTGTTTTTT; CDR3 protein: CSVQTGFNEKLFF
J gene: TRBJ1-2; D gene: NA; clone size: NA; V gene: TRBV7-3; CDR3 DNA: TGTGCCAGCAGCTTAGAGTCCGGTTATGGCTACACCTTC; CDR3 protein: CASSLESGYGYTF
J gene: TRBJ1-2; D gene: NA; clone size: NA; V gene: TRBV16; CDR3 DNA: TGTGCCAGCAGCCAAACAGGGAATGGCTACACCTTC; CDR3 protein: CASSQTGNGYTF
J gene: TRBJ1-3; D gene: NA; clone size: few; V gene: TRBV5-1; CDR3 DNA: TGCGCCAGCAGCCCTCTTTTGGGGGCAAGTGGAAACACCATATATTTT; CDR3 protein: CASSPLLGASGNTIYF
J gene: TRBJ2-1; D gene: NA; clone size: NA; V gene: TRBV24-1; CDR3 DNA: TGTGCCACCAGTGATTACCCCGGGACTCCCTACAATGAGCAGTTCTTC; CDR3 protein: CATSDYPGTPYNEQFF